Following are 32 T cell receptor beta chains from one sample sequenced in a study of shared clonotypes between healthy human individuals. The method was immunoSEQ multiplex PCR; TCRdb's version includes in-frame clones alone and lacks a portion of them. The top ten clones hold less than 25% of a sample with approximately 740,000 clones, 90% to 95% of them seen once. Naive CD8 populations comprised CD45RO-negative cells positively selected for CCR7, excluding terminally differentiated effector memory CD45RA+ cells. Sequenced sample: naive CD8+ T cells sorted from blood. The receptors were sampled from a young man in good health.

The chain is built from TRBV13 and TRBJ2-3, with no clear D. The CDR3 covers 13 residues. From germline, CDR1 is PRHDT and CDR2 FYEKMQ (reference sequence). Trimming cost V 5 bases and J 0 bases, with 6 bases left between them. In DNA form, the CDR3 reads TGTGCCAGCAGCCCTGCCAGCACAGATACGCAGTATTTT. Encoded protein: CASSPASTDTQYF.

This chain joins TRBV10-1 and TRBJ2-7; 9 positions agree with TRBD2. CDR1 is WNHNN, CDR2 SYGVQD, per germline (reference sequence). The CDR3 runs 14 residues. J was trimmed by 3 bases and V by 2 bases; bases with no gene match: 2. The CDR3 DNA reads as TGCGCCAGCAGTGAGATTAGCGGGAGCTACGAGCAGTACTTC. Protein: CASSEISGSYEQYF.

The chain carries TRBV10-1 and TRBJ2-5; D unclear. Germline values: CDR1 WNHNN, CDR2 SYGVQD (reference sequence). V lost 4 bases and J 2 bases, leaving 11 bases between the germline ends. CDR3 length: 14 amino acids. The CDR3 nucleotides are TGCGCCAGCAGTGGGTCGCGGCAGCAAGAGACCCAGTACTTC. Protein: CASSGSRQQETQYF.

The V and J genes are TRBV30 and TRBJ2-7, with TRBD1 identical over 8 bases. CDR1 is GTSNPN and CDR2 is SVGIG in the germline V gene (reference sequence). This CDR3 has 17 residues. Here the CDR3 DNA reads TGTGCATCAGATCCCGCAGGGTGGCAGGGGGCCTCCTACGAGCAGTACTTC. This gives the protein CASDPAGWQGASYEQYF.

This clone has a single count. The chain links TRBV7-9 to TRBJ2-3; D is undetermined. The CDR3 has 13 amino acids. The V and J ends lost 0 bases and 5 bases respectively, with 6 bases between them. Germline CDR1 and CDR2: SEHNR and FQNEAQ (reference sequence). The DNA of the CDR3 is TGTGCCAGCAGCTTAGCCCTGGAAGATACGCAGTATTTT. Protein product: CASSLALEDTQYF.

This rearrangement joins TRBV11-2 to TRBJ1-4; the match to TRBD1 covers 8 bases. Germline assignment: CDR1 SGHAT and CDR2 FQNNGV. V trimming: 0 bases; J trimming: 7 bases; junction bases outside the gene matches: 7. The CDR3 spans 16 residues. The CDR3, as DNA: TGTGCCAGCAGCTTAGATTATAGACAGGGGACTGAAAAACTGTTTTTT. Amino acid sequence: CASSLDYRQGTEKLFF.

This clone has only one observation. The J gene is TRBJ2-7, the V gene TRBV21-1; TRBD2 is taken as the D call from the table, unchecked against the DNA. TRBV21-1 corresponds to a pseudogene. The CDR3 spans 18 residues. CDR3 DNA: TGTGCCAGCAGCGACGGGGCCGGGACTAGCGGGAATCTCTACGAGCAGTACTTC. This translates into CASSDGAGTSGNLYEQYF.

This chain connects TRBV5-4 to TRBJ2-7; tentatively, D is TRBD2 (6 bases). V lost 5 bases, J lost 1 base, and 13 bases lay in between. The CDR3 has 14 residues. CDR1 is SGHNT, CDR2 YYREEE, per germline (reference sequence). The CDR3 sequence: CASRGDWNSYEQYF. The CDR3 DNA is TGTGCCAGCAGGGGGGACTGGAATTCCTACGAGCAGTACTTC.

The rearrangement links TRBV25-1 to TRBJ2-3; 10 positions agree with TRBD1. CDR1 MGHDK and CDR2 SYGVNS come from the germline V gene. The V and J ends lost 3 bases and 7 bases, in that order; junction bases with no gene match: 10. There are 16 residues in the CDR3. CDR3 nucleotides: TGTGCCAGCAGTGATTCGACAGGGGGCCAGGGGTATACGCAGTATTTT. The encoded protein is CASSDSTGGQGYTQYF.

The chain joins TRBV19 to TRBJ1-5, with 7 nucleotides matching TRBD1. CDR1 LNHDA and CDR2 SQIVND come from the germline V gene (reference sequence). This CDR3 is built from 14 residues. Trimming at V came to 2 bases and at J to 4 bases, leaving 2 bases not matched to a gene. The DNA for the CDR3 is TGTGCCAGTAGTATAACGACAGGGAATCAGCCCCAGCATTTT. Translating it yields CASSITTGNQPQHF.

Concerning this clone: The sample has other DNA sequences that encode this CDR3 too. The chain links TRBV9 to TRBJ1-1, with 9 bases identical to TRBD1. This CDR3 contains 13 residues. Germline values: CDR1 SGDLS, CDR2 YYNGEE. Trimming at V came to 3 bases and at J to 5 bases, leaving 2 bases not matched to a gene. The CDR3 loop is CASSGDRATEAFF. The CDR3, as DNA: TGTGCCAGCAGCGGGGACAGGGCGACTGAAGCTTTCTTT. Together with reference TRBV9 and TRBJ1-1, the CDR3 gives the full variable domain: DSGVTQTPKHLITATGQRVTLRCSPRSGDLSVYWYQQSLDQGLQFLIQYYNGEERAKGNILERFSAQQFPDLHSELNLSSLELGDSALYFCASSGDRATEAFFGQGTRLTVV.

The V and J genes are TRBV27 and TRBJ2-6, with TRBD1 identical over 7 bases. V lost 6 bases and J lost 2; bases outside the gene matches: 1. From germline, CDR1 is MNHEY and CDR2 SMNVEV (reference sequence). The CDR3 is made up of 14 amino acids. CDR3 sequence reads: CASRTGTGANVLTF. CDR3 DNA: TGTGCCAGCAGGACAGGGACTGGGGCCAACGTCCTGACTTTC.

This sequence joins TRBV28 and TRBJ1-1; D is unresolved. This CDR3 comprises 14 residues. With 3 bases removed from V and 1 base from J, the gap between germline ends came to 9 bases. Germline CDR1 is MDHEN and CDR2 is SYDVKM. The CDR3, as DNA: TGTGCCAGCAGTTTTATAGAGGAGAACACTGAAGCTTTCTTT. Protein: CASSFIEENTEAFF.

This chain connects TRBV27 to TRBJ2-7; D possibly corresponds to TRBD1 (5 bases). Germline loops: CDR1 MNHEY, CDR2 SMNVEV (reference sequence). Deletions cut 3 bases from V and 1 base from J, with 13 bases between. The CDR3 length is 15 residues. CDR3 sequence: CASSLAGLNSYEQYF. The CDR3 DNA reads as TGTGCCAGCAGTTTGGCAGGGCTTAATTCCTACGAGCAGTACTTC.

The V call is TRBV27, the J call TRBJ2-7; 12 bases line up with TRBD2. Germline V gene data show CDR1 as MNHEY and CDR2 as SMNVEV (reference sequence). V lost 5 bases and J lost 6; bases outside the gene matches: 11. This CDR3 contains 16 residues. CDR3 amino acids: CASSHPRTSGIGEQYF. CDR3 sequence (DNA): TGTGCCAGCAGTCACCCGCGGACTAGCGGGATCGGCGAGCAGTACTTC.

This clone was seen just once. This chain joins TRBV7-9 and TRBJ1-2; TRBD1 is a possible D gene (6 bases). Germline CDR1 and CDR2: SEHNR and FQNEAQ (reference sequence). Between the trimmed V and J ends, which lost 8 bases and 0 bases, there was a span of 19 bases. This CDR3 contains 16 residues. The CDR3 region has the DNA TGTGCCAGCTATTTTTACCGGGACACTACTAACTATGGCTACACCTTC. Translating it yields CASYFYRDTTNYGYTF.

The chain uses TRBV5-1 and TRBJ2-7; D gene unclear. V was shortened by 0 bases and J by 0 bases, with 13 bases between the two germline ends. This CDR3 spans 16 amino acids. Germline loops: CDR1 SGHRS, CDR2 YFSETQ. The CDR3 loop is CASSLVPRPSSYEQYF. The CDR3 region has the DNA TGCGCCAGCAGCTTGGTCCCGCGGCCGAGCTCCTACGAGCAGTACTTC.

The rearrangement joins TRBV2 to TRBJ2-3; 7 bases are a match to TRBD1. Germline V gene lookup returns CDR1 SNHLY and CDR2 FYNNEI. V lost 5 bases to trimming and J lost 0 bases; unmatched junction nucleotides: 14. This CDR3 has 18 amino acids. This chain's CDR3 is CASSNIYGTAESTDTQYF. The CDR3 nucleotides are TGTGCCAGCAGTAATATATACGGGACAGCCGAAAGCACAGATACGCAGTATTTT. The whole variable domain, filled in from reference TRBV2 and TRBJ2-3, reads EPEVTQTPSHQVTQMGQEVILRCVPISNHLYFYWYRQILGQKVEFLVSFYNNEISEKSEIFDDQFSVERPDGSNFTLKIRSTKLEDSAMYFCASSNIYGTAESTDTQYFGPGTRLTVL.

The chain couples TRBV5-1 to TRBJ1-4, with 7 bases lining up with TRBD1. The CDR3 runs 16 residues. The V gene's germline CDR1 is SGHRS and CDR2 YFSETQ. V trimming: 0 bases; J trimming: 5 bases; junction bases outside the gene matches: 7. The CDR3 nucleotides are TGCGCCAGCAGCTTGGCCTTGACAGGGAGAAATGAAAAACTGTTTTTT. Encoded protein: CASSLALTGRNEKLFF. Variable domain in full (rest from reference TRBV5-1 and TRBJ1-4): KAGVTQTPRYLIKTRGQQVTLSCSPISGHRSVSWYQQTPGQGLQFLFEYFSETQRNKGNFPGRFSGRQFSNSRSEMNVSTLELGDSALYLCASSLALTGRNEKLFFGSGTQLSVL.

The CDR3 DNA reads TGTGCCAGCAGCTTATGGGACCCGGAGGACAATGAGCAGTTCTTC. As protein: CASSLWDPEDNEQFF. The J gene is TRBJ2-1, the V gene TRBV11-2, with D tentatively TRBD1 or TRBD2 (5 bases each). V lost 2 bases to trimming and J lost 5 bases, with 13 bases between them. The CDR3 totals 15 residues. CDR1 and CDR2 (germline): SGHAT, FQNNGV.

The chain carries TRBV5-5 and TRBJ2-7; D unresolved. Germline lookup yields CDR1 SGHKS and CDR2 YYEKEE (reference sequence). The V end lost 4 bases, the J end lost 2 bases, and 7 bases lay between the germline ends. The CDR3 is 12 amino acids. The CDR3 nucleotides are TGTGCCAGCAGCCAACTAACCTACGAGCAGTACTTC. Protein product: CASSQLTYEQYF.

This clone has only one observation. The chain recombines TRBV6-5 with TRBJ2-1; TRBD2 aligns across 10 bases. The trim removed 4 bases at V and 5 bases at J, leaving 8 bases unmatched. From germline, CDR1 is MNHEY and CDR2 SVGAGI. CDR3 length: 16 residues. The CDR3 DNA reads TGTGCCAGCAGTTGGACTAGCGGTCCGGGAGACAATGAGCAGTTCTTC. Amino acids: CASSWTSGPGDNEQFF.

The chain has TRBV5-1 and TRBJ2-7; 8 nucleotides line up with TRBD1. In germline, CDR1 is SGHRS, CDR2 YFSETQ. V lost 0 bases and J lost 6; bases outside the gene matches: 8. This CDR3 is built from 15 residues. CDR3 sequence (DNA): TGCGCCAGCAGCTTGGCCCAGGGGGCGGATCGCGAGCAGTACTTC. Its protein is CASSLAQGADREQYF.

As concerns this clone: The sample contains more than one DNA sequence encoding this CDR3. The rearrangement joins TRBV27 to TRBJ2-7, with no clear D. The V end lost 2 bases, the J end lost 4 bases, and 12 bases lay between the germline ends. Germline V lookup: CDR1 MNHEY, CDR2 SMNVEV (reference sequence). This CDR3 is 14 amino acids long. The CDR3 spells CASSLRPAGYEQYF. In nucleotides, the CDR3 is TGTGCCAGCAGTTTACGACCGGCTGGGTACGAGCAGTACTTC.

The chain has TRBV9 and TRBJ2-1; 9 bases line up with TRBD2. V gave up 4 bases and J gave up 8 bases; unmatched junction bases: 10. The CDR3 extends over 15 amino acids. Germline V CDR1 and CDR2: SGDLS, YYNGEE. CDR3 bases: TGTGCCAGCAGCCCCCTTAGCGGGAGTCTGGATGAGCAGTTCTTC. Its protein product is CASSPLSGSLDEQFF.

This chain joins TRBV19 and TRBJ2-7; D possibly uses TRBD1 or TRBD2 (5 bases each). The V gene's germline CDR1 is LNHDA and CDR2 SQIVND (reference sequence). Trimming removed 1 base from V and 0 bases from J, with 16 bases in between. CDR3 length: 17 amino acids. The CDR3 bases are TGTGCCAGTAGTATAGGGTCGACAGCGGCGATCTCCTACGAGCAGTACTTC. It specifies CASSIGSTAAISYEQYF.

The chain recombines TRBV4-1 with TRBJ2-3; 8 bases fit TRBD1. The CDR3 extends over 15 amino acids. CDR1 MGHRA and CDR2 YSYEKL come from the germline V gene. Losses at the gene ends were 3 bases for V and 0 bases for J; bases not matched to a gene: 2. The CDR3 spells CASSHRDRSTDTQYF. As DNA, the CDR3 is TGCGCCAGCAGCCACCGGGACAGGAGCACAGATACGCAGTATTTT.

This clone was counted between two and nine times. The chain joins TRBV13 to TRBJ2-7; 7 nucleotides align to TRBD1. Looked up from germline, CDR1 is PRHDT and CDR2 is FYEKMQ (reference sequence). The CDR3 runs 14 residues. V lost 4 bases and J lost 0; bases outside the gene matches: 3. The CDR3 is CASSSGQSSYEQYF. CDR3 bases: TGTGCCAGCAGCTCGGGACAGAGCTCCTACGAGCAGTACTTC.

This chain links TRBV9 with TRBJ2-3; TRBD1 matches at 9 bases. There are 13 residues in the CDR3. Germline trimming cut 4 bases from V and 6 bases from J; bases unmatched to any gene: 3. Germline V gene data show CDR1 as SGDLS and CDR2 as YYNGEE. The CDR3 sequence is CASSPGTGDTQYF. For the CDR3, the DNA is TGTGCCAGCAGCCCGGGGACAGGGGATACGCAGTATTTT.

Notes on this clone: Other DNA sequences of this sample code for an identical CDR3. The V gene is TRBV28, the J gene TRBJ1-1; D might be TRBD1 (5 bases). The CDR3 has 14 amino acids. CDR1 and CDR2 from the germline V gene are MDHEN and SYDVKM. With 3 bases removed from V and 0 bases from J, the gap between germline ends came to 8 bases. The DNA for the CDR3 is TGTGCCAGCAGTTTTCCGGGGCTGAACACTGAAGCTTTCTTT. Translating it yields CASSFPGLNTEAFF. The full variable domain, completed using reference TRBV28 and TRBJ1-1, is DVKVTQSSRYLVKRTGEKVFLECVQDMDHENMFWYRQDPGLGLRLIYFSYDVKMKEKGDIPEGYSVSREKKERFSLILESASTNQTSMYLCASSFPGLNTEAFFGQGTRLTVV.

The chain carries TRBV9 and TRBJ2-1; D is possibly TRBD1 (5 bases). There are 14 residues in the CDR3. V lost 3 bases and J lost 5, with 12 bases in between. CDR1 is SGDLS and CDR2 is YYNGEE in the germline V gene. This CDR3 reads CASSGSRADNEQFF. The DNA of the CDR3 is TGTGCCAGCAGCGGTAGCAGGGCAGACAATGAGCAGTTCTTC.

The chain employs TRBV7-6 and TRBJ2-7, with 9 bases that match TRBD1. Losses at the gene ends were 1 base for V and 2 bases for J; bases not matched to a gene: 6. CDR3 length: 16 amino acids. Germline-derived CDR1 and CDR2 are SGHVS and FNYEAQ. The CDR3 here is CASSLGLTGGTYEQYF. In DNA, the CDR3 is TGTGCCAGCAGCTTAGGTTTGACAGGGGGAACCTACGAGCAGTACTTC.